This T cell receptor beta chain was recovered during a study of blood T cells in healthy people across ages (dated by TCRdb to the mid-2010s). Notes on the research overall: In model experiments, template switching captured roughly one uniquely barcoded TCR beta cDNA molecule for every two T cells. To avoid experimental bias, donors of different ages were distributed randomly across sequencing lanes. Age-related changes in TCR beta repertoire diversity were measured in the study by deep sequencing normalized with unique cDNA molecular identifiers. Donors were grouped into four age groups: young (average approximately 15 years), middle-aged (39), aged (approximately 58) and long-lived (less than 85). Using the same blood draw, the study looked at two additional independent replicas of 1 million unique cDNA reads for two donors, one aged 18 to 29 and the other aged 80 or older.

There are 15 amino acids in the CDR3, from cysteine to phenylalanine inclusive. Kept here is only the CDR3 DNA, which spans 45 bases and is read in frame from base 1. The germline V gene encodes CDR1 DFQATT and CDR2 SNEGSKA (reference sequence). This clonotype was detected a few times. There is no known antigen for this receptor. One base away there is no much larger clone; base qualities are not given. Donors were a few dozen systemically healthy Caucasian individuals from Russia aged roughly 6 to 100 years. Each donor gave ten milliliters of peripheral blood, collected into EDTA-treated Vacutainer tubes. Ficoll-Paque density-gradient centrifugation was used to isolate PBMCs, with at least 7 million per sample. Trizol reagent was used to extract total RNA from the PBMCs, yielding at least 5 micrograms per sample. Naive CD45RAhigh/CD27high T cell percentages were measured by flow cytometry on a PBMC aliquot from every donor.

The research as a whole found: As age increased, observed TCR beta diversity per million T cells dropped in a roughly linear way, and a significant reduction was already evident by age about 40. Observed TCR beta diversity correlated strongly with the percentage of naive T cells measured by flow cytometry. Donor CMV infection status was unknown, potentially confounding age-related changes in expanded clonotypes. Estimates of total diversity based on one million sequenced T cells were considered lower bounds and underestimates. Since profiling was done on bulk unsorted PBMCs, naive and antigen-experienced compartments could not be conclusively compared. Compared with the aged group, more naive CD4+ T cells, fewer expanded clones and increased TCR diversity were shown by the long-lived group, suggesting age selection.

Library construction relied on 5' RACE. Sequencing used an Illumina HiSeq 2500. The second PCR ran for roughly 7 to 12 cycles and used a J-beta primer mix along with a sample-barcoded 5' primer. Each TCR beta cDNA molecule received a unique molecular identifier from a template-switch 5' adaptor carrying 12 random nucleotides. Each sample yielded at least 3 million CDR3-containing paired-end reads. First-strand cDNA synthesis was performed from all RNA using the Mint cDNA synthesis kit, with priming by a TRBC-specific oligonucleotide. After uracil-DNA glycosylase treatment, a first 18-cycle PCR used universal primers M1SS and BC2_uni_R on all cDNA. In the original analysis: Normalization of each sample was performed by random selection of 1 million high-quality reads, each carrying a distinct molecular identifier. Reads with shared molecular identifiers were discarded instead of being binned into consensus sequences. MiTCR, run with a Q25 quality threshold and the strictest error-elimination algorithm, handled CDR3 identification, clonotype clustering and error correction. Lower-bound total TCR beta diversity was estimated with a nonparametric unseen species model using Euler transformation. The public reads were quality trimmed at Q25 with fastp and then assembled into clones with MiXCR by TCRdb, keeping productive beta chains. Each record represents a unique CDR3 protein, reported with the most common genes and DNA among its rows. The V and J calls were not made by the authors but by TCRdb's processing. For this sample the table gives about 1,000,000 distinct CDR3 sequences, of which under 45% were detected only once. The top ten clonotypes cover approximately 17% of the sample.

This sequence originates from a woman aged 60 to 75 in good health. Recombination connected TRBV20-1 to TRBJ2-7, with 8 bases aligning to TRBD1. Gene TRBJ2-5 matches the end of the DNA better, so the J call may be wrong. Sequenced sample: blood. Here is the DNA: TGCAGTGCTTCCGACCGGGACAGGATCCGAGAGACCCAGTACTTC. It translates to CSASDRDRIRETQYF.